This T cell receptor (beta chain) was identified during a study of PD-1 blockade in mismatch repair-deficient tumors. The germline V gene encodes CDR1 KGHSH and CDR2 LQKENI. Trimming at V came to 6 bases and at J to 3 bases, leaving 5 bases not matched to a gene. CDR3 length: 14 residues. The data were produced by immunoSEQ multiplex PCR, yet TCRdb's version contains in-frame clones alone and is incomplete. This table has 45,000 to 55,000 clones, over 70% appearing once. This clone was detected a few times. No antigen is known for it. Overall study results and limits: Tumor-resident clones, often absent from pretreatment blood, expanded after pembrolizumab and then contracted.

TCR sequencing covered a few patients who responded to pembrolizumab. This receptor was identified in an adult with mismatch repair-deficient cancer. The V and J genes are TRBV18 and TRBJ1-5; 7 bases fit TRBD1. The sample was peripheral blood, taken roughly 20 weeks after starting pembrolizumab. The CDR3 region has the DNA TGTGCCAGCTCCCTAGGGACAGTCAATCAGCCCCAGCATTTT. Translating it yields CASSLGTVNQPQHF.